This T cell receptor beta chain was documented in a study of cytomegalovirus exposure and HLA in healthy donors. As regards this clone: This sample also contains other DNA sequences that code for the same CDR3.

This PCR relied on a set of 60 Vbeta primers and 13 Jbeta primers. Assay used: immunoSEQ multiplex PCR; TCRdb lists only in-frame clones, some missing. The sample holds under 200,000 clones, less than 90% seen once. The CDR3 is 14 residues long. The V gene lost 6 bases and the J gene lost 3 bases, with 12 bases spanning the gap. In germline, CDR1 is MDHEN, CDR2 SYDVKM. The chain employs TRBV28 and TRBJ1-5; maybe TRBD1 (6 bases). Sequencing was carried out using PBMCs. This receptor was taken from a woman younger than 35 in good health and CMV-seronegative. CDR3 protein: CASRSGQYNQPQHF. Written as DNA, the CDR3 is TGTGCCAGCAGGTCAGGACAGTACAATCAGCCCCAGCATTTT.